These T cell receptor beta chains were read from a single sample in a study of identical twins. One entry per CDR3 protein results from TCRdb running MiXCR on the 5' RACE reads. Of fewer than 650,000 distinct CDR3 sequences listed, nearly 10% are singletons. The same sample was also used in a study of yellow fever vaccine responses in identical twins.

Sequenced input: PBMCs. All receptors come from a woman younger than 35 in good health. CDR3s include the opening cysteine and the closing phenylalanine or tryptophan. The order of the fields is D gene, J gene, clone size, V gene, CDR3 DNA, CDR3 protein. The D gene is left open where the match is weak. The size field is filled for only some rows; it gives once, few, many or a size class.

. | TRBJ2-1 | . | TRBV7-9 | TGTGCCAGCAGCCCCGAGGGGGTAGGGGCCTACAATGAGCAGTTCTTC | CASSPEGVGAYNEQFF
. | TRBJ1-2 | . | TRBV28 | TGTGCCAGCAGTTTGATGATGGGAGGGGATGGCTACACCTTC | CASSLMMGGDGYTF
. | TRBJ1-4 | . | TRBV18 | TGTGCCAGCTCACCGGTTTCTACAACTAATGAAAAACTGTTTTTT | CASSPVSTTNEKLFF
. | TRBJ2-7 | many | TRBV5-1 | TGCGCCAGCAGCTTGGAGGAGGGGTACGAGCAGTACTTC | CASSLEEGYEQYF
. | TRBJ2-7 | few | TRBV7-2 | TGTGCCAGCAGCTCCGTCGGATTATCCTACGAGCAGTACTTC | CASSSVGLSYEQYF
TRBD2 | TRBJ2-1 | few | TRBV7-8 | TGTGCCAGCAGCTTAGCGGGGGGGATAGCCTACAATGAGCAGTTCTTC | CASSLAGGIAYNEQFF
TRBD1 | TRBJ2-1 | . | TRBV7-9 | TGTGCCAGCAGCTCCGACAGGGTGAGCTTC | CASSSDRVSF
TRBD1 | TRBJ1-3 | many | TRBV7-9 | TGTGCCAGCAGCTGGGGGACAGGGAGTGTGGACACCATATATTTT | CASSWGTGSVDTIYF
. | TRBJ2-7 | few | TRBV20-1 | TGCAGTGCTAGAGACCTGGAACGGACCTACGAGCAGTACTTC | CSARDLERTYEQYF
TRBD2 | TRBJ2-3 | . | TRBV5-4 | TGTGCCAGCAGCTCCCCTCGGAGGACTAGCGGGGGCTCAGATACGCAGTATTTT | CASSSPRRTSGGSDTQYF
. | TRBJ2-5 | many | TRBV4-1 | TGCGCCAGCAGCCAAGTAGCAGCGTCCGGGGAGACCCAGTACTTC | CASSQVAASGETQYF
. | TRBJ1-4 | . | TRBV15 | TGTGCCACCAGCAGAGAGTCGGCAAGTAATGAAAAACTGTTTTTT | CATSRESASNEKLFF
TRBD1 | TRBJ2-5 | . | TRBV7-9 | TGTGCCAGCGCTGAAAAGACAGGGGCTCGGGAGACCCAGTACTTC | CASAEKTGARETQYF
. | TRBJ2-2 | few | TRBV5-5 | TGTGCCAGCAGCTTGGGCGGAGGGCCCACCGGGGAGCTGTTTTTT | CASSLGGGPTGELFF
. | TRBJ1-1 | . | TRBV7-9 | TGTGCCAGCAGCCTACTTGGGGGCCTTACTGAAGCTTTCTTT | CASSLLGGLTEAFF
. | TRBJ1-6 | many | TRBV20-1 | TGCAGTGCTAGAACCAGGACAGCCTATAATTCACCCCTCCACTTT | CSARTRTAYNSPLHF
TRBD2 | TRBJ2-3 | many | TRBV11-2 | TGTGCCAGCACCCAAAGCGGGAGGGAGACAGATACGCAGTATTTT | CASTQSGRETDTQYF
. | TRBJ1-1 | many | TRBV29-1 | TGCTGTGCTCAGAACACTGAAGCTTTCTTT | CCAQNTEAFF
. | TRBJ2-3 | many | TRBV29-1 | TGCAGCGTTGATCAGACCCCTGGGGCAGATACGCAGTATTTT | CSVDQTPGADTQYF
TRBD2 | TRBJ2-3 | . | TRBV4-3 | TGCGCCAGCAGCCGAGGACTAGCGGGAAGGGTGGCAGATACGCAGTATTTT | CASSRGLAGRVADTQYF
TRBD2 | TRBJ2-3 | many | TRBV3-1 | TGTGCCAGCAGCCAAGATGGGAGGGCCACAGATACGCAGTATTTT | CASSQDGRATDTQYF
. | TRBJ2-2 | many | TRBV6-1 | TGTGCCAGCAATGGGGGTTTCGGGACCGGGGAGCTGTTTTTT | CASNGGFGTGELFF
TRBD2 | TRBJ2-1 | . | TRBV7-9 | TGTGCCAGCAGCACAAGGACTAGCGGGAGGAATGAGCAGTTCTTC | CASSTRTSGRNEQFF
. | TRBJ2-3 | many | TRBV4-3 | TGCGCCAGCAGCCAAGATCCCCCTGTTTCCACAGATACGCAGTATTTT | CASSQDPPVSTDTQYF
TRBD2 | TRBJ2-1 | few | TRBV6-2/TRBV6-3 | TGTGCCAGCAGTTACCCAACCGGGACTAGCGGGGGAAACAATGAGCAGTTCTTC | CASSYPTGTSGGNNEQFF
TRBD2 | TRBJ2-1 | many | TRBV18 | TGTGCCAGCTCACGAGGGATAGCGGGGGAGAATGAGCAGTTCTTC | CASSRGIAGENEQFF
TRBD1 | TRBJ2-1 | . | TRBV5-5 | TGTGCCAGCAGCTCCTCAGGGGGCATGGCCGATGAGCAGTTCTTC | CASSSSGGMADEQFF
. | TRBJ2-4 | . | TRBV7-2 | TGTGCCAGCAGCTACCCAATGGGGGGTCTAGCCAAAAACATTCAGTACTTC | CASSYPMGGLAKNIQYF
. | TRBJ2-5 | few | TRBV4-3 | TGCGCCAGCAGCCAAGATACGTCGCGGGCGCGGCCCCAAGAGACCCAGTACTTC | CASSQDTSRARPQETQYF
TRBD2 | TRBJ2-2 | few | TRBV7-6 | TGTGCCAGCAGCTCGACTAGCGCCCCGCCGAACACCGGGGAGCTGTTTTTT | CASSSTSAPPNTGELFF
. | TRBJ2-1 | few | TRBV2 | TGTGCCAGCAGTAAAGGGAGAGACAATGAGCAGTTCTTC | CASSKGRDNEQFF
. | TRBJ2-7 | few | TRBV4-2 | TGTGCCAGCAGCCAAGATGGCCGGGGACAGATCGGGGGGGAGCAGTACTTC | CASSQDGRGQIGGEQYF
TRBD2 | TRBJ2-3 | . | TRBV20-1 | TGCAGTGCCACACTAGCGGGGGAACGGCAGTATTTT | CSATLAGERQYF
TRBD2 | TRBJ2-7 | many | TRBV6-5 | TGTGCCAGCAGTTACTCACAGGCGGGAGGGCCGGGCGAGCAGTACTTC | CASSYSQAGGPGEQYF
TRBD1 | TRBJ1-6 | . | TRBV5-1 | TGCGCCAGCAGCCTCGAGGACAGGGGGCGTTCACCCCTCCACTTT | CASSLEDRGRSPLHF
. | TRBJ2-6 | many | TRBV5-1 | TGCGCCAGCAGCGAAGACGCATTCTCTGGGGCCAACGTCCTGACTTTC | CASSEDAFSGANVLTF
. | TRBJ2-5 | many | TRBV5-5 | TGTGCCAGCAGGGTGGGCCTACGAGAGACCCAGTACTTC | CASRVGLRETQYF
. | TRBJ2-3 | . | TRBV19 | TGTGCCAGTAGTATTACCCAGGGAGCAGATACGCAGTATTTT | CASSITQGADTQYF
. | TRBJ2-1 | many | TRBV27 | TGTGCCAGCAGTTTAGGGGGTTCACGGTTGGAGCAGTTCTTC | CASSLGGSRLEQFF
TRBD2 | TRBJ2-4 | . | TRBV27 | TGTGCCAGCAGTTATGGGGGACTAGCGGGAGACGGCAAAAACATTCAGTACTTC | CASSYGGLAGDGKNIQYF
. | TRBJ2-7 | few | TRBV4-1 | TGCGCCAGCAGCCAAGAGAACCCCTACGAGCAGTACTTC | CASSQENPYEQYF
TRBD2 | TRBJ2-3 | many | TRBV7-2 | TGTGCCAGCCGGGGACTAGCGTCCACAGATACGCAGTATTTT | CASRGLASTDTQYF
. | TRBJ2-3 | . | TRBV7-8 | TGTGCCAGCAGCTTAGCGCCTAAGGGAAGGACAGATACGCAGTATTTT | CASSLAPKGRTDTQYF
TRBD1 | TRBJ2-1 | few | TRBV6-1 | TGTGCCAGCAGGCGTGACGGACAGGGCTACAATGAGCAGTTCTTC | CASRRDGQGYNEQFF
TRBD1 | TRBJ1-2 | . | TRBV29-1 | TGCAGCGTCCAGACGACAGGGGGCTATGGCTACACCTTC | CSVQTTGGYGYTF
. | TRBJ2-7 | many | TRBV12-3/TRBV12-4 | TGTGCCAGCAGTCGGACCGCATTTAATAAGTACTTC | CASSRTAFNKYF
. | TRBJ2-3 | few | TRBV4-3 | TGCGCCAGCAGCCACTCCAACGAGGGAGATACGCAGTATTTT | CASSHSNEGDTQYF
TRBD2 | TRBJ2-7 | . | TRBV15 | TGTGCCACCAGCAGAGCACCCCTAGCGGGATCCTACGAGCAGTACTTC | CATSRAPLAGSYEQYF
TRBD2 | TRBJ2-1 | . | TRBV5-4 | TGTGCCAGCAGCTCCCTAGCGGGTGGTGCGGGGGGGGCGTACAATGAGCAGTTCTTC | CASSSLAGGAGGAYNEQFF
. | TRBJ1-2 | . | TRBV27 | TGTGCCAGCAGCACCACTATGGGGCTTTTAAGCTATGGCTACACCTTC | CASSTTMGLLSYGYTF
. | TRBJ2-5 | . | TRBV20-1 | TGCAGTGCTGGCCCATTGCGGGAGTACTTC | CSAGPLREYF
. | TRBJ2-3 | . | TRBV28 | TGTGCCAGCAGTTTTCCGCGGACAGCCACAGATACGCAGTATTTT | CASSFPRTATDTQYF
. | TRBJ2-7 | few | TRBV10-2 | TGCGCCAGCTCGATGGACACCGGGGGAAACTACGAGCAGTACTTC | CASSMDTGGNYEQYF
TRBD2 | TRBJ2-2 | . | TRBV24-1 | TGTGCCACCAGCGCGGGACTAGCGGGGGGCACCGGGGAGCTGTTTTTT | CATSAGLAGGTGELFF